These 26 T cell receptor beta chains were all obtained from the same sample, sequenced in a study of blood T cell repertoires in COVID-19. The repertoire was sequenced with immunoSEQ multiplex PCR; TCRdb's copy has only in-frame clones and lacks some. Here the sample spans 310,000 or so clones, 70% to 90% being singletons. The specimen sequenced was PBMCs or T cells enriched from blood (not recorded which). These receptors came from a woman aged 25 to 39 who had recovered from COVID-19.

The rearrangement uses TRBV30 and TRBJ1-1; a weak D match, TRBD1 (6 bases). CDR1 and CDR2 from the germline V gene are GTSNPN and SVGIG (reference sequence). V shed 6 bases and J shed 7 bases, with 15 bases lying between them. CDR3 length: 12 amino acids. CDR3 bases: TGTGCCTGCTCGGGGGGGGCGAATGAAGCTTTCTTT. It encodes CACSGGANEAFF.

The J gene is TRBJ2-5, the V gene TRBV7-2; possibly TRBD1 for D (5 bases). This CDR3 has 14 residues. The V gene's germline CDR1 is SGHTA and CDR2 FQGNSA. V was cut by 1 base and J by 5 bases, with 11 bases left in between. This chain's CDR3 is CASSLVVGLETQYF. CDR3 nucleotide sequence: TGTGCCAGCAGCTTAGTCGTGGGGCTGGAGACCCAGTACTTC.

The genes are TRBV24-1 and TRBJ2-3; 7 bases align to TRBD1. J gave up 0 bases and V 2 bases, and 4 bases lay outside the gene matches. This CDR3 is 16 amino acids long. The germline V gene has CDR1 KGHDR and CDR2 SFDVKD. The CDR3: CATSDSGQASTDTQYF. Here the CDR3 DNA reads TGTGCCACCAGTGATTCCGGACAGGCCAGCACAGATACGCAGTATTTT.

A remark on this clone: The sample contains more than one DNA sequence encoding this CDR3. This chain connects TRBV30 to TRBJ1-3; possibly TRBD1 for D (6 bases). V was pared by 0 bases and J by 1 base, with 7 bases between. Germline CDR1 is GTSNPN and CDR2 is SVGIG (reference sequence). This CDR3 contains 14 residues. The CDR3 region has the DNA TGTGCCTGGAGTGTAGGGGGTTCTGGAAACACCATATATTTT. Translation: CAWSVGGSGNTIYF.

The chain has TRBV2 and TRBJ1-2; D is possibly TRBD1 (6 bases). The germline V and J ends were trimmed by 7 bases and 2 bases, with 26 bases remaining between them. CDR3 length: 18 amino acids. Germline-derived CDR1 and CDR2 are SNHLY and FYNNEI. This CDR3 reads CASIGGAGLAGTNYGYTF. CDR3 in DNA: TGTGCCAGCATTGGGGGAGCGGGGTTGGCAGGGACAAACTATGGCTACACCTTC.

The sample holds a few counts of this clone. The rearrangement joins TRBV9 to TRBJ1-1; 9 positions agree with TRBD1. Trimming at V came to 3 bases and at J to 1 base, leaving 19 bases not matched to a gene. Germline loops: CDR1 SGDLS, CDR2 YYNGEE. This CDR3 region has 20 residues. The CDR3 spells CASSALVPGQGSTTNTEAFF. CDR3 coding DNA: TGTGCCAGCAGCGCCCTCGTCCCGGGACAGGGTTCGACCACGAACACTGAAGCTTTCTTT.

The chain has TRBV7-3 and TRBJ2-1; D is unresolved. The CDR3 loop spans 14 amino acids. Between the trimmed V and J ends, which lost 2 bases and 5 bases, there was a span of 10 bases. Germline loops: CDR1 SGHTA, CDR2 FQGTGA. In DNA, the CDR3 is TGTGCCAGCAGCTTATCCCCCAGAAACAATGAGCAGTTCTTC. Residues: CASSLSPRNNEQFF.

As for this clone: This same CDR3 is encoded by further DNA sequences in the sample. The chain joins TRBV24-1 to TRBJ2-2; D gene uncertain. CDR3 length equals 14 residues. CDR1 is KGHDR and CDR2 is SFDVKD in the germline V gene. The V end was cut by 5 bases, the J end by 2 bases, with 8 bases between. CDR3 sequence: CATSGQTNTGELFF. Here the CDR3 DNA reads TGTGCCACCAGTGGGCAGACAAACACCGGGGAGCTGTTTTTT.

This clone was detected only once. The chain links TRBV6-4 to TRBJ1-1; 8 positions agree with TRBD1. Trimming cost V 4 bases and J 6 bases; bases outside gene matches: 4. Germline CDR1 is MRHNA and CDR2 is SNTAGT. CDR3 length: 13 amino acids. The DNA of the CDR3 is TGTGCCAGCAGTGCCCAGACAGGGGCTGAAGCTTTCTTT. Amino acid sequence: CASSAQTGAEAFF.

This chain connects TRBV7-9 to TRBJ2-3; TRBD2 might be the D (5 bases). Trimming removed 1 base from V and 1 base from J, with 6 bases in between. CDR3 size: 14 residues. The germline gives CDR1 SEHNR, CDR2 FQNEAQ (reference sequence). The CDR3 sequence is CASSLVGGTDTQYF. The CDR3 nucleotides are TGTGCCAGCAGCTTAGTCGGGGGCACAGATACGCAGTATTTT.

This CDR3 reads CASSPGQITGELFF. The CDR3 coding sequence is TGTGCCAGCTCACCGGGACAGATCACCGGGGAGCTGTTTTTT. This chain joins TRBV18 and TRBJ2-2; 7 bases map to TRBD1. Germline-derived CDR1 and CDR2 are KGHSH and LQKENI. This CDR3 comprises 14 residues. With 3 bases clipped from V and 4 bases from J, the junction kept 2 bases outside the gene matches.

This rearrangement joins TRBV15 to TRBJ1-6, with D hard to call. CDR1 is LNHNV and CDR2 is YYDKDF in the germline V gene (reference sequence). The CDR3 extends over 12 amino acids. V gave up 11 bases and J gave up 8 bases, with 13 bases separating them. CDR3: CASAGSDSPLHF. The CDR3 DNA follows: TGTGCCTCTGCGGGGTCTGATTCACCCCTCCACTTT.

This clone was detected only a few times. This chain connects TRBV7-9 to TRBJ1-2, with D perhaps matching TRBD1 (6 bases). The CDR3 sequence is 15 residues long. Germline CDR1 reads SEHNR; CDR2 reads FQNEAQ (reference sequence). V was shortened by 0 bases and J by 4 bases, with 12 bases between the two germline ends. CDR3 in amino acids: CASSLAMGTTYGYTF. The CDR3 coding sequence is TGTGCCAGCAGCTTAGCTATGGGGACAACCTATGGCTACACCTTC. Full variable domain (outside the CDR3, taken from reference TRBV7-9 and TRBJ1-2): DTGVSQNPRHKITKRGQNVTFRCDPISEHNRLYWYRQTLGQGPEFLTYFQNEAQLEKSRLLSDRFSAERPKGSFSTLEIQRTEQGDSAMYLCASSLAMGTTYGYTFGSGTRLTVV.

The chain combines TRBV5-5 with TRBJ2-2, with 10 positions matching TRBD1. With V trimmed by 4 bases and J by 4 bases, 7 bases remained unmatched. The CDR3 contains 16 residues. CDR1 and CDR2 from the germline V gene are SGHKS and YYEKEE (reference sequence). In DNA form, the CDR3 reads TGTGCCAGCAGCCCGTGGGGACAGGGGTTCACCGGGGAGCTGTTTTTT. Protein sequence: CASSPWGQGFTGELFF.

The chain combines TRBV9 with TRBJ2-7; D is ambiguous. Germline lookup yields CDR1 SGDLS and CDR2 YYNGEE. The germline V and J ends were trimmed by 0 bases and 5 bases, with 9 bases remaining between them. This CDR3 is 13 amino acids long. The CDR3 nucleotides read TGTGCCAGCAGCGTAGATATCCTCCACGAGCAGTACTTC. This sequence encodes CASSVDILHEQYF.

This chain links TRBV2 with TRBJ1-2; 7 nucleotides line up with TRBD1. The V gene's germline CDR1 is SNHLY and CDR2 FYNNEI. With V trimmed by 3 bases and J by 3 bases, 7 bases remained unmatched. CDR3 length: 15 residues. This CDR3 is CASSDQGGPHYGYTF. CDR3 in DNA: TGTGCCAGCAGTGACCAGGGGGGCCCTCACTATGGCTACACCTTC.

The J gene is TRBJ2-1, the V gene TRBV5-4, with no clear D. This CDR3 is built from 13 residues. The germline V gene has CDR1 SGHNT and CDR2 YYREEE (reference sequence). Trimming pared 1 base from V and 6 bases from J, leaving 8 bases between. The CDR3 reads CASSLPRSNEQFF. For the CDR3, the DNA is TGTGCCAGCAGCTTGCCGCGGTCCAATGAGCAGTTCTTC.

A word on this clone: Other DNA sequences from this sample encode an identical CDR3 as well. The chain has TRBV5-1 and TRBJ1-1; the D gene is possibly TRBD1 (6 bases). V was pared by 4 bases and J by 3 bases, with 10 bases between. The CDR3 consists of 13 residues. Germline V CDR1 and CDR2: SGHRS, YFSETQ. In DNA, the CDR3 is TGCGCCAGCAGCCCGGCAGGGGACACTGAAGCTTTCTTT. Residues: CASSPAGDTEAFF.

The chain links TRBV12-3 or TRBV12-4 to TRBJ1-1, with D possibly matching TRBD1 (6 bases). V lost 5 bases and J 5 bases, leaving 12 bases between the germline ends. The CDR3 has 13 amino acids. The CDR3 region is CASSLRGGTEAFF. DNA of the CDR3: TGTGCCAGCAGTCTCAGGGGTGGGACTGAAGCTTTCTTT.

The V gene is TRBV10-2, the J gene TRBJ2-5; 9 bases fit TRBD1. V shed 6 bases, J shed 2 bases, and the junction held 16 bases outside the gene matches. The length of the CDR3 is 18 residues. Germline V gene sequence: CDR1 WSHSY, CDR2 SAAADI. This CDR3 is CASSRRQGVGAGQETQYF. The CDR3 DNA sequence: TGCGCCAGCAGCCGGAGACAGGGGGTTGGTGCGGGGCAAGAGACCCAGTACTTC.

The V call is TRBV4-2, the J call TRBJ2-1; TRBD2 matches 7 bases. This CDR3 has 13 amino acids. Germline CDR1 and CDR2: LGHNA and YNFKEQ. Trimming cost V 4 bases and J 5 bases; bases outside gene matches: 2. CDR3 DNA sequence: TGTGCCAGCAGCCCAGCGGGGAACAATGAGCAGTTCTTC. This codes for CASSPAGNNEQFF.

This clone was seen just once. The rearrangement joins TRBV19 to TRBJ1-1; D remains ambiguous. V was trimmed by 1 base and J by 5 bases, leaving 11 bases between them. The CDR3 has 14 residues. CDR1 and CDR2 (germline): LNHDA, SQIVND (reference sequence). CDR3 amino acids: CASSIGARGTEAFF. CDR3 nucleotide sequence: TGTGCCAGTAGTATAGGGGCACGAGGGACTGAAGCTTTCTTT.

V gene TRBV20-1 combines with J gene TRBJ2-1; 10 nucleotides align to TRBD2. Trimming at V came to 3 bases and at J to 10 bases, leaving 9 bases not matched to a gene. This CDR3 is 14 amino acids long. Per the germline V gene, CDR1 is DFQATT and CDR2 is SNEGSKA (reference sequence). CDR3 nucleotides: TGCAGTGCTAGTCTTAGGACTAGCGGTTTAGAGCAGTTCTTC. This encodes CSASLRTSGLEQFF.

The rearrangement joins TRBV3-1 (or the pseudogene TRBV3-2) to TRBJ1-1, with 8 bases fitting TRBD1. The V segment lost 6 bases and the J segment 4 bases; nucleotides outside the gene matches: 4. The germline CDR1 and CDR2 sequences are LGHDT and YNNKEL (reference sequence). The CDR3 length is 13 residues. The CDR3 spells CASSTGQGTEAFF. The CDR3 DNA follows: TGTGCCAGCAGTACAGGACAGGGCACTGAAGCTTTCTTT.

The chain recombines TRBV10-1 with TRBJ1-4; no clear D gene. This CDR3 region has 15 residues. The germline V gene encodes CDR1 WNHNN and CDR2 SYGVQD (reference sequence). Trimming took 3 bases from V and 4 from J, leaving 12 bases between them. The CDR3 is CASSDCWQSNEKLFF. The DNA for the CDR3 is TGCGCCAGCAGTGATTGTTGGCAAAGTAATGAAAAACTGTTTTTT.

The gene calls are TRBV11-2 and TRBJ2-5, with a tentative D call TRBD1 (7 bases). Between the trimmed V and J ends, which lost 4 bases and 4 bases, there was a span of 22 bases. The CDR3 length is 17 residues. Germline loops: CDR1 SGHAT, CDR2 FQNNGV. Here the CDR3 reads CASSSGQAPGLRETQYF. The CDR3 bases are TGTGCCAGCAGCTCCGGACAGGCCCCCGGACTAAGAGAGACCCAGTACTTC.